Below, 29 T cell receptor beta chains from the same sample are listed, as sequenced in a study of CD8+CD57+ T cells in acquired aplastic anemia. Genomic DNA served as template for TCR beta VDJ and CDR3 profiling. Each CDR3 protein is one row after TCRdb ran MiXCR on the reads. The profile shows roughly 180,000 distinct CDR3 sequences, 48% of them singletons. Sequencing was done on patients that had shown CD8+CD57+ cell expansion by flow cytometry. The sample was sorted CD4+, CD8+, or CD8+CD57+ T cells (not recorded which) from PBMCs. The origin of the receptors is a human donor with aplastic anemia.

This clonotype appeared a few times. The chain couples TRBV27 to TRBJ2-7; TRBD1 is a possible D gene (6 bases). CDR3 length: 15 amino acids. Germline values: CDR1 MNHEY, CDR2 SMNVEV (reference sequence). The germline V and J ends were trimmed by 3 bases and 2 bases, with 14 bases remaining between them. The CDR3 reads CASSFLGSGAYEQYF. The DNA for the CDR3 is TGTGCCAGCAGTTTTTTAGGGTCAGGGGCCTACGAGCAGTACTTC.

This clonotype was seen ten or more times. V usage is TRBV20-1 and J usage is TRBJ2-7; TRBD2 matches at 8 bases. In germline, CDR1 is DFQATT, CDR2 SNEGSKA (reference sequence). The CDR3 runs 12 residues. Trimming cost V 4 bases and J 7 bases; bases outside gene matches: 6. This CDR3 is CSAITTGGEQYF. The CDR3 coding sequence is TGCAGTGCTATCACGACGGGGGGGGAGCAGTACTTC.

The V call is TRBV12-3 or TRBV12-4, the J call TRBJ2-3; 10 bases fit TRBD2. This CDR3 contains 18 residues. V trimming: 7 bases; J trimming: 0 bases; junction bases outside the gene matches: 13. The CDR3 DNA is TGTGCCAGCACCAACCCCTCCACTAGCGGGGTGAGCACAGATACGCAGTATTTT. Translation: CASTNPSTSGVSTDTQYF.

CDR3 in amino acids: CSVRIGSSYNSPLHF. CDR3 coding DNA: TGCAGCGTTCGAATCGGCAGCTCCTATAATTCACCCCTCCACTTT. The rearrangement joins TRBV29-1 to TRBJ1-6; D remains unclear. This CDR3 has 15 residues. V lost 5 bases and J 0 bases, leaving 11 bases between the germline ends. Germline V gene data show CDR1 as SQVTM and CDR2 as ANQGSEA.

This chain connects TRBV5-8 to TRBJ1-2, with D hard to call. Per germline, CDR1 SGHTS and CDR2 YDEGEE. Trimming removed 4 bases from V and 8 bases from J, with 15 bases in between. The CDR3 runs 13 residues. CDR3 DNA sequence: TGTGCCAGCAGCCAGACAAGCTGGGAAGGCTACACCTTC. It specifies CASSQTSWEGYTF.

V usage is TRBV11-1 and J usage is TRBJ2-7; 15 nucleotides align to TRBD2. The CDR3 length is 18 residues. Germline V gene lookup returns CDR1 SGHAT and CDR2 FQDESV (reference sequence). The junction had 10 bases not matched to a gene; V was cut back by 4 bases and J by 3 bases. The CDR3 sequence is CASSSSGTSGGRNYEQYF. CDR3 DNA: TGTGCCAGCAGCTCCTCCGGGACTAGCGGGGGGCGAAACTACGAGCAGTACTTC.

The gene calls are TRBV6-2 or TRBV6-3 and TRBJ2-1; TRBD2 aligns across 10 bases. Germline V lookup: CDR1 MNHEY, CDR2 SVGEGT. V lost 7 bases to trimming and J lost 0 bases; unmatched junction nucleotides: 6. There are 16 residues in the CDR3. CDR3 protein: CASITSGESSYNEQFF. CDR3 in DNA: TGTGCCAGCATTACTAGCGGGGAGAGCTCCTACAATGAGCAGTTCTTC.

This clonotype was recorded at least ten times. J is TRBJ2-1 and V is TRBV2; 7 bases are shared with TRBD2. The CDR3 extends over 15 amino acids. Unmatched junction bases numbered 7, after V lost 6 bases and J lost 2 bases. Germline loops: CDR1 SNHLY, CDR2 FYNNEI. The CDR3 reads CASRPGTTPYNEQFF. As DNA, the CDR3 is TGTGCCAGCAGGCCCGGGACTACTCCCTACAATGAGCAGTTCTTC.

The chain combines TRBV20-1 with TRBJ1-1; the match to TRBD1 covers 7 bases. Germline lookup yields CDR1 DFQATT and CDR2 SNEGSKA (reference sequence). Germline trimming cut 5 bases from V and 2 bases from J; bases unmatched to any gene: 5. The CDR3 contains 13 residues. The CDR3 DNA follows: TGCAGTGCTCCCCACAGGGGAAACACTGAAGCTTTCTTT. It yields the protein CSAPHRGNTEAFF.

The chain has TRBV10-3 and TRBJ2-7; TRBD2 agrees at 11 bases. From germline, CDR1 is ENHRY and CDR2 SYGVKD. The CDR3 sequence is 15 residues long. The J segment lost 2 bases and the V segment lost 10 bases, leaving 10 bases of the junction unmatched. The CDR3 DNA reads as TGTGCCAGCAGCTTTCCGGGACTAGCGGCCTACGAGCAGTACTTC. It yields the protein CASSFPGLAAYEQYF.

The V gene is TRBV15, the J gene TRBJ1-1, with unresolved D. Trimming left V 5 bases short and J 1 base short, with 8 bases between. This CDR3 spans 13 amino acids. Per germline, CDR1 LNHNV and CDR2 YYDKDF (reference sequence). The CDR3 loop is CATSWGTNTEAFF. CDR3 coding DNA: TGTGCCACCAGCTGGGGTACGAACACTGAAGCTTTCTTT.

This clonotype was picked up many times. The chain combines TRBV6-6 with TRBJ1-6, with a weak D call TRBD1 (5 bases). Trimming cost V 6 bases and J 9 bases, with 18 bases left between them. Per germline, CDR1 MNHNY and CDR2 SVGAGI (reference sequence). The CDR3 length is 15 residues. The CDR3 here is CASRPPQGEISPLHF. DNA of the CDR3: TGTGCCAGCAGGCCCCCCCAAGGGGAGATTTCACCCCTCCACTTT.

The chain employs TRBV7-7 and TRBJ2-1; D call uncertain. V gave up 6 bases and J gave up 5 bases, with 11 bases separating them. This CDR3 comprises 13 residues. The germline CDR1 and CDR2 sequences are SSHAT and FNYEAQ (reference sequence). The CDR3 DNA sequence: TGTGCCAGCAGTCAAGCCGACAACAATGAGCAGTTCTTC. It yields the protein CASSQADNNEQFF.

The V call is TRBV18, the J call TRBJ2-3; D is possibly TRBD1 (5 bases). This CDR3 has 14 amino acids. The germline V gene encodes CDR1 KGHSH and CDR2 LQKENI. With 6 bases removed from V and 3 bases from J, the gap between germline ends came to 13 bases. The CDR3 nucleotides are TGTGCCAGCTCCCCTAGGGGCCTGACAGATACGCAGTATTTT. Translated, it gives CASSPRGLTDTQYF.

CDR3 region: CASSQEDSGLREQYF. As DNA, the CDR3 is TGCGCCAGCAGCCAGGAGGACTCAGGGCTACGCGAGCAGTACTTC. This chain uses TRBV4-1 with TRBJ2-7; D assignment may be TRBD1 or TRBD2 (5 bases each). Per germline, CDR1 MGHRA and CDR2 YSYEKL. The CDR3 totals 15 residues. Trimming removed 3 bases from V and 6 bases from J, with 18 bases in between.

V and J are TRBV20-1 and TRBJ2-2; D tentatively reads TRBD1 or TRBD2 (5 bases each). Germline V gene data show CDR1 as DFQATT and CDR2 as SNEGSKA (reference sequence). Trimming shortened V by 3 bases and J by 2 bases, and 7 bases separated the two germline ends. The CDR3 contains 13 residues. CDR3 nucleotide sequence: TGCAGTGCTAGCGGGACCAACACCGGGGAGCTGTTTTTT. It is translated as CSASGTNTGELFF.

Only a few counts were recorded for this clonotype. The chain employs TRBV15 and TRBJ2-1; TRBD1 matches 12 bases. Unmatched junction bases numbered 9, after V lost 2 bases and J lost 7 bases. The germline CDR1 and CDR2 sequences are LNHNV and YYDKDF (reference sequence). The CDR3 extends over 17 amino acids. CDR3 nucleotides: TGTGCCACCAGCAGACCATTTCCGGGACAGGGGGCGAATGAGCAGTTCTTC. Translating gives CATSRPFPGQGANEQFF.

With regard to this clonotype: A much bigger clone sits one base away, suggesting this may be a read error. Written as DNA, the CDR3 is TGTGCCAGCAGCTTAGACTGGGCTTCCACAGATATGCAGTATTTT. Encoded protein: CASSLDWASTDMQYF. This rearrangement joins TRBV11-1 to TRBJ2-3; D remains unclear. The germline V gene encodes CDR1 SGHAT and CDR2 FQDESV (reference sequence). This CDR3 has 15 amino acids.

The chain uses TRBV20-1 and TRBJ2-7, with 11 bases fitting TRBD2. This CDR3 has 14 residues. Germline V gene lookup returns CDR1 DFQATT and CDR2 SNEGSKA (reference sequence). V was clipped by 3 bases and J by 2 bases; unmatched bases: 3. CDR3 region: CSASSSGGTYEQYF. DNA for the CDR3: TGCAGTGCTAGCTCTAGCGGGGGGACCTACGAGCAGTACTTC.

There are many counts of this clonotype. The rearrangement uses TRBV19 and TRBJ1-1; possibly TRBD1 for D (6 bases). The V and J ends lost 4 bases and 0 bases respectively, with 12 bases between them. The CDR3 is 15 amino acids. Per germline, CDR1 LNHDA and CDR2 SQIVND (reference sequence). CDR3 region: CASSNRVEVNTEAFF. Here the CDR3 DNA reads TGTGCCAGTAGTAACAGGGTAGAGGTGAACACTGAAGCTTTCTTT.

This clonotype was seen repeatedly, ten times or more. The chain recombines TRBV24-1 with TRBJ1-1; D remains ambiguous. V was trimmed by 2 bases and J by 2 bases, leaving 5 bases between them. The CDR3 sequence is 13 residues long. Germline CDR1 and CDR2: KGHDR and SFDVKD. DNA of the CDR3: TGTGCCACCAGTGATTCAATTAACACTGAAGCTTTCTTT. As protein: CATSDSINTEAFF.

This sequence joins TRBV29-1 and TRBJ1-6, with TRBD1 as a possible D gene (5 bases). The V end was cut by 8 bases, the J end by 12 bases, with 14 bases between. CDR3 length: 11 residues. Per the germline V gene, CDR1 is SQVTM and CDR2 is ANQGSEA. The CDR3 region is CSSPGRVPLHF. CDR3 bases: TGCAGCTCACCGGGACGGGTACCCCTCCACTTT.

This clonotype was found many times. V usage is TRBV7-2 and J usage is TRBJ2-7; TRBD1 matches 7 bases. The CDR3 totals 15 residues. The ends lost 5 bases at V and 0 bases at J; junction bases unmatched: 7. CDR1 is SGHTA and CDR2 is FQGNSA in the germline V gene. The DNA of the CDR3 is TGTGCCAGCAGCCCTTGGGGACAGAGCTCCTACGAGCAGTACTTC. It codes for CASSPWGQSSYEQYF.

The J gene is TRBJ2-5, the V gene TRBV12-3 or TRBV12-4; 9 bases align to TRBD2. V shed 1 base and J 2 bases; nucleotides not matched to a gene: 5. This CDR3 has 16 residues. The CDR3 sequence is CASSLGLLAGQETQYF. CDR3 in DNA: TGTGCCAGCAGTTTAGGCCTCCTAGCGGGGCAAGAGACCCAGTACTTC.

This clonotype has a single count. V usage is TRBV2 and J usage is TRBJ1-3; no clear D. The CDR3 is made up of 19 amino acids. Deletions cut 10 bases from V and 0 bases from J, with 28 bases between. Germline V gene sequence: CDR1 SNHLY, CDR2 FYNNEI. CDR3 residues: CATSKEREGSHSSGNTIYF. CDR3 bases: TGTGCCACCAGCAAGGAAAGGGAAGGTTCCCACAGCTCTGGAAACACCATATATTTT.

This clonotype was observed many times. V gene TRBV19 combines with J gene TRBJ2-1; weak D call: TRBD1 (5 bases). The CDR3 is 16 amino acids. Trimming shortened V by 8 bases and J by 6 bases, and 23 bases separated the two germline ends. Germline V gene sequence: CDR1 LNHDA, CDR2 SQIVND (reference sequence). The CDR3 region has the DNA TGTGCCAGTCAATATCGACAGTCCTTAAACCTCAATGAGCAGTTCTTC. Translating gives CASQYRQSLNLNEQFF.

J is TRBJ1-5 and V is TRBV18; no clear D gene. Germline V gene sequence: CDR1 KGHSH, CDR2 LQKENI. Trimming cost V 3 bases and J 0 bases, with 6 bases left between them. This CDR3 is built from 14 residues. The CDR3 region is CASSPQDSNQPQHF. DNA for the CDR3: TGTGCCAGCTCACCCCAGGATAGCAATCAGCCCCAGCATTTT. The complete variable domain, with remaining parts taken from reference TRBV18 and TRBJ1-5, reads NAGVMQNPRHLVRRRGQEARLRCSPMKGHSHVYWYRQLPEEGLKFMVYLQKENIIDESGMPKERFSAEFPKEGPSILRIQQVVRGDSAAYFCASSPQDSNQPQHFGDGTRLSIL.

This clonotype has at least ten counts. The gene calls are TRBV20-1 and TRBJ1-2, with 7 bases aligning to TRBD1. The V gene's germline CDR1 is DFQATT and CDR2 SNEGSKA (reference sequence). This CDR3 spans 15 amino acids. The trim removed 6 bases at V and 6 bases at J, leaving 16 bases unmatched. The CDR3 spells CSAPVRGQGGDGYTF. The CDR3 DNA follows: TGCAGTGCCCCGGTAAGGGGTCAGGGGGGTGATGGCTACACCTTC.

This chain joins TRBV7-6 and TRBJ2-2; D perhaps matches TRBD2 (6 bases). Germline V gives CDR1 SGHVS, CDR2 FNYEAQ. V shed 4 bases and J shed 3 bases, with 15 bases lying between them. This CDR3 is 16 amino acids long. The CDR3 DNA reads TGTGCCAGCAGCTCCCGAGGGGTAGCGGACACCGGGGAGCTGTTTTTT. This codes for CASSSRGVADTGELFF.